These 11 T cell receptor beta chains were all obtained from the same sample, sequenced in a study of T cells in Graves' hyperthyroidism and ophthalmopathy. RNA transcripts yielded amplified TCR beta CDR3 regions. A set of HTBI primers served as the primers for a first-round RT-PCR of the TCR CDR3. TCRdb used MiXCR to reprocess the multiplex PCR reads, holding one entry per CDR3 protein. The sample consists of approximately 360,000 distinct CDR3 sequences, about a sixth of them appearing once. The sequenced material came from blood. Source of these receptors: a woman aged 18-29 years with Graves' hyperthyroidism that later progressed to Graves' ophthalmopathy.

This clonotype showed up just a few times. A much larger clone is a single base away; this may be a read error. The CDR3 sequence: CATSRGTTSGTYEQYF. CDR3 nucleotides: TGTGCCACCAGCAGAGGTACCACTAGCGGCACCTACGAGCAGTACTTC. The rearrangement uses TRBV15 and TRBJ2-7, with TRBD2 identical over 8 bases. This CDR3 has 16 residues. In germline, CDR1 is LNHNV, CDR2 YYDKDF (reference sequence). J lost 2 bases, V lost 1 base, and 7 bases had no gene match.

The chain joins TRBV3-1 to TRBJ1-4; 8 nucleotides line up with TRBD1. This CDR3 comprises 15 residues. V lost 4 bases and J lost 8; bases outside the gene matches: 9. Germline V lookup: CDR1 LGHDT, CDR2 YNNKEL (reference sequence). CDR3 region: CASSPSWTGREKLFF. The CDR3 DNA is TGTGCCAGCAGCCCATCCTGGACAGGGCGAGAAAAACTGTTTTTT.

This clonotype was detected many times. The chain is built from TRBV7-2 and TRBJ2-3; 8 bases are a match to TRBD2. V trimming: 3 bases; J trimming: 0 bases; junction bases outside the gene matches: 8. The CDR3 is 17 amino acids. Germline CDR1 SGHTA, CDR2 FQGNSA. The CDR3 region has the DNA TGTGCCAGCAGCTTTACTAGCGGTTCAGCTAGCACAGATACGCAGTATTTT. This codes for CASSFTSGSASTDTQYF.

This clonotype has just a few counts. The V gene is TRBV19, the J gene TRBJ1-1, with D unresolved. Germline V lookup: CDR1 LNHDA, CDR2 SQIVND (reference sequence). V lost 1 base to trimming and J lost 1 base, with 7 bases between them. CDR3 length: 14 residues. For the CDR3, the DNA is TGTGCCAGTAGTATAGGACATGCGAACACTGAAGCTTTCTTT. Residues: CASSIGHANTEAFF.

The table lists this clonotype with many counts. The rearrangement joins TRBV3-1 to TRBJ2-5; D not resolved. Germline CDR1 and CDR2: LGHDT and YNNKEL (reference sequence). The CDR3 loop spans 12 amino acids. V was cut by 6 bases and J by 5 bases, with 10 bases left in between. The CDR3 sequence: CASRGSEETQYF. CDR3 coding DNA: TGTGCCAGCAGAGGGTCTGAGGAGACCCAGTACTTC.

This rearrangement joins TRBV25-1 to TRBJ1-6; D ambiguous. This CDR3 region has 14 residues. V shed 3 bases and J shed 4 bases, with 7 bases lying between them. From germline, CDR1 is MGHDK and CDR2 SYGVNS. CDR3 loop: CASSDGRYNSPLHF. The CDR3 DNA follows: TGTGCCAGCAGTGATGGACGGTATAATTCACCCCTCCACTTT. Using reference TRBV25-1 and TRBJ1-6 for the parts outside the CDR3, the full variable domain is EADIYQTPRYLVIGTGKKITLECSQTMGHDKMYWYQQDPGMELHLIHYSYGVNSTEKGDLSSESTVSRIRTEHFPLTLESARPSHTSQYLCASSDGRYNSPLHFGNGTRLTVT.

This chain connects TRBV9 to TRBJ1-4; 7 nucleotides align to TRBD1. The V and J ends lost 4 bases and 8 bases, in that order; junction bases with no gene match: 14. Germline V gene data show CDR1 as SGDLS and CDR2 as YYNGEE. This CDR3 contains 16 residues. CDR3 protein: CASSHRRQGPKEKLFF. CDR3 in DNA: TGTGCCAGCAGCCACCGGCGACAGGGCCCAAAAGAAAAACTGTTTTTT. Looking up the rest from reference TRBV9 and TRBJ1-4 gives the full variable domain: DSGVTQTPKHLITATGQRVTLRCSPRSGDLSVYWYQQSLDQGLQFLIQYYNGEERAKGNILERFSAQQFPDLHSELNLSSLELGDSALYFCASSHRRQGPKEKLFFGSGTQLSVL.

This clonotype was seen at least ten times. The rearrangement uses TRBV7-9 and TRBJ2-7, with D unresolved. CDR3 size: 13 residues. Germline CDR1 is SEHNR and CDR2 is FQNEAQ (reference sequence). Trimming left V 6 bases short and J 3 bases short, with 12 bases between. The CDR3 is CASSSSTYYEQYF. The CDR3 region has the DNA TGTGCCAGCAGTTCCTCGACTTACTACGAGCAGTACTTC.

This clonotype was recorded at least ten times. The rearrangement joins TRBV30 to TRBJ1-6, with D unclear. V was shortened by 1 base and J by 5 bases, with 9 bases between the two germline ends. Germline values: CDR1 GTSNPN, CDR2 SVGIG (reference sequence). The CDR3 loop spans 14 amino acids. CDR3 in DNA: TGTGCCTGGAGTGGGGCAGCCAATAATTCACCCCTCCACTTT. Protein sequence: CAWSGAANNSPLHF.

In its sample, this clonotype was seen many times. This chain connects TRBV24-1 to TRBJ1-2; D uncertain. Trimming took 1 base from V and 5 from J, leaving 10 bases between them. The CDR3 spans 14 residues. Germline V gives CDR1 KGHDR, CDR2 SFDVKD. CDR3 sequence (DNA): TGTGCCACCAGTGATTTAGAGACAAAGTATGGCTACACCTTC. Protein product: CATSDLETKYGYTF.

Many counts were recorded for this clonotype. This rearrangement joins TRBV7-9 to TRBJ2-4, with 8 positions matching TRBD1. This CDR3 is 15 amino acids long. CDR1 is SEHNR, CDR2 FQNEAQ, per germline (reference sequence). Germline trimming cut 1 base from V and 8 bases from J; bases unmatched to any gene: 7. The CDR3 sequence: CASSLDGQGSDIQYF. The CDR3 bases are TGTGCCAGCAGCTTAGATGGACAGGGTTCGGACATTCAGTACTTC. The variable domain in full, completed from reference TRBV7-9 and TRBJ2-4, reads DTGVSQNPRHKITKRGQNVTFRCDPISEHNRLYWYRQTLGQGPEFLTYFQNEAQLEKSRLLSDRFSAERPKGSFSTLEIQRTEQGDSAMYLCASSLDGQGSDIQYFGAGTRLSVL.